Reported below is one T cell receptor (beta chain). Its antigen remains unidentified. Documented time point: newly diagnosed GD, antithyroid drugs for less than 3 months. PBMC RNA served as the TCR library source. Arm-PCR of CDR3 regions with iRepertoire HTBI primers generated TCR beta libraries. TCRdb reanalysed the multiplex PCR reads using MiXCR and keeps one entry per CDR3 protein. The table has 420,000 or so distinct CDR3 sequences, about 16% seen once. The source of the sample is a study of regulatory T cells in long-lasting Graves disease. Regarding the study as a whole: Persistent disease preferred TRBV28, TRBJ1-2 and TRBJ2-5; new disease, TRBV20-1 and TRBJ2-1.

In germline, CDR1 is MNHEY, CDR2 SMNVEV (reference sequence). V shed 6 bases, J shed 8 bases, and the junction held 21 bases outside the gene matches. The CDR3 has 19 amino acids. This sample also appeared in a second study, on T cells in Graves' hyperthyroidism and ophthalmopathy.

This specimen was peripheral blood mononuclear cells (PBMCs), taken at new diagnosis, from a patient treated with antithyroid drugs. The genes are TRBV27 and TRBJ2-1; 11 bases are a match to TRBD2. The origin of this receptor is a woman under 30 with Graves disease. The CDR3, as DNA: TGTGCCAGCAGCCGTTACACCAGACTAGCGGGAAATAAGGTCGATGAGCAGTTCTTC. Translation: CASSRYTRLAGNKVDEQFF.